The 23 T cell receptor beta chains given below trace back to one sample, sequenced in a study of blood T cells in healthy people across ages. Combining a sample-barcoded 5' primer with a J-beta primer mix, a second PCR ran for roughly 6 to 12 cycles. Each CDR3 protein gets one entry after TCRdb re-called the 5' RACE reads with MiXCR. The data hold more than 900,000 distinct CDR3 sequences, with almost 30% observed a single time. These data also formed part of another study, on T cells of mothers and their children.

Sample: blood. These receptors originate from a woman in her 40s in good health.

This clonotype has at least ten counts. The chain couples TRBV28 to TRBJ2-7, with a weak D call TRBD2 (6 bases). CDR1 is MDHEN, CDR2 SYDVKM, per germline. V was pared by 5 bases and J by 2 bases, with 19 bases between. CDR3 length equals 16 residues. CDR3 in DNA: TGTGCCAGCAGTCGCGGTTTGAGTGGGGGGACCTACGAGCAGTACTTC. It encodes CASSRGLSGGTYEQYF. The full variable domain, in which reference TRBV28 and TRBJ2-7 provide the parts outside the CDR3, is DVKVTQSSRYLVKRTGEKVFLECVQDMDHENMFWYRQDPGLGLRLIYFSYDVKMKEKGDIPEGYSVSREKKERFSLILESASTNQTSMYLCASSRGLSGGTYEQYFGPGTRLTVT.

The DNA of the CDR3 is TGTGCCAGCAGAACGGGACTCCCCGGGAATCAGCCCCAGCATTTT. This sequence encodes CASRTGLPGNQPQHF. The rearrangement uses TRBV12-3 or TRBV12-4 and TRBJ1-5; TRBD1 is a possible D gene (5 bases). Trimming removed 6 bases from V and 4 bases from J, with 16 bases in between. The CDR3 has 15 residues.

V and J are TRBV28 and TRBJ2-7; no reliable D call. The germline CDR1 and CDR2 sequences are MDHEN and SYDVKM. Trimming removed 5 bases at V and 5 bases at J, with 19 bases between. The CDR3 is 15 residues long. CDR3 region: CASSPPRWLENEQYF. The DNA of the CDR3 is TGTGCCAGCAGTCCCCCTCGGTGGTTGGAAAACGAGCAGTACTTC.

The CDR3, as DNA: TGTGCCAGCAGCCTCCCCCCGACAGGGGAGGGCTACGAGCAGTACTTC. Translation gives CASSLPPTGEGYEQYF. This chain uses TRBV7-6 with TRBJ2-7, with D maybe TRBD1 (8 bases). This CDR3 spans 16 amino acids. Between the trimmed V and J ends, which lost 5 bases and 3 bases, there was a span of 20 bases. Looked up from germline, CDR1 is SGHVS and CDR2 is FNYEAQ.

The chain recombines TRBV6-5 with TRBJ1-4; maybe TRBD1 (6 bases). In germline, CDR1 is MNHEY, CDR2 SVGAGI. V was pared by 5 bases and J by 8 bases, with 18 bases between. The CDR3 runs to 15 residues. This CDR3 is CASSRNRGALEKLFF. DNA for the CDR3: TGTGCCAGCAGTAGAAACCGGGGGGCCCTCGAAAAACTGTTTTTT.

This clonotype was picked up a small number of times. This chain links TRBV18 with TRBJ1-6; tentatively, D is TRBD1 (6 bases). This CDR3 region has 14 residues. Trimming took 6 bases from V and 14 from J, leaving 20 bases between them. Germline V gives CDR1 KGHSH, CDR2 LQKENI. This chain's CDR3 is CASSQQASRGALHF. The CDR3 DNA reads TGTGCCAGCTCCCAGCAGGCGAGTAGGGGGGCCCTCCACTTT.

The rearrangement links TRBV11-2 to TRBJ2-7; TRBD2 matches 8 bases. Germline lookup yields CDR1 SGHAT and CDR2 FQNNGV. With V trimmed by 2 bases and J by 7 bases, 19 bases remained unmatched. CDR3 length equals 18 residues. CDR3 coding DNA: TGTGCCAGCAGCTTATCAGGGACTAGGTCTTATTCCTACAATGAGCAGTACTTC. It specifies CASSLSGTRSYSYNEQYF.

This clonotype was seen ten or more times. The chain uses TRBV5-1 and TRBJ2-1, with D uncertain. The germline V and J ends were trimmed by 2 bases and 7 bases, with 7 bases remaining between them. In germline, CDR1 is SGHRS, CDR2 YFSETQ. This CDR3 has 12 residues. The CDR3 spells CASSFNTNEQFF. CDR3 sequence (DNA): TGCGCCAGCAGCTTTAACACGAATGAGCAGTTCTTC.

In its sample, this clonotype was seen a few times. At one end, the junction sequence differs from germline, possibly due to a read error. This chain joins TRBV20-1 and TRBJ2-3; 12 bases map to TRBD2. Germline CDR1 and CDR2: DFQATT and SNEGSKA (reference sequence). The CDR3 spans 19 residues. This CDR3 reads CSASPLSSGGAEITDTQYF. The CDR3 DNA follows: TGTAGTGCTAGTCCCCTCTCTAGCGGGGGGGCTGAGATCACAGATACGCAGTATTTT.

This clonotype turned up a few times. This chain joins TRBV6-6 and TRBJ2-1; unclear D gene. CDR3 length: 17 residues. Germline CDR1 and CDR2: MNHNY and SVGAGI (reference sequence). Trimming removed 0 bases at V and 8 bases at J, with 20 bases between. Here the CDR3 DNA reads TGTGCCAGCAGTTACTCAAATCCGGGCCCCAAGGGCGATGAGCAGTTCTTC. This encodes CASSYSNPGPKGDEQFF.

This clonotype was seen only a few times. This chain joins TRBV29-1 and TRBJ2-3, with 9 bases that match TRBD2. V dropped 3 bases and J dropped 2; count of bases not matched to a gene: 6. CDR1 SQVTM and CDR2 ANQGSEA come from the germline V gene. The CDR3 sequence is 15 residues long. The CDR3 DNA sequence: TGCAGCGTTGAGGGAGCGGGGGGAATCACAGATACGCAGTATTTT. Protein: CSVEGAGGITDTQYF.

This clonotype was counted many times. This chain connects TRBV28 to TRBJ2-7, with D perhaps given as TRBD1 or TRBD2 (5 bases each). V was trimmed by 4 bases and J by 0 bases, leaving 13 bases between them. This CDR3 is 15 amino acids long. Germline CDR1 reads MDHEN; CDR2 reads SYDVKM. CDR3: CASSSSGRLSYEQYF. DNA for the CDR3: TGTGCCAGCAGTTCCTCGGGACGCCTCTCCTACGAGCAGTACTTC.

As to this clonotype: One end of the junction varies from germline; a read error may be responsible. CDR3 in amino acids: CSARDRGSYEQCF. The CDR3 DNA reads as TGCAGTGCTAGGGACAGGGGGTCCTACGAGCAGTGCTTC. The chain employs TRBV20-1 and TRBJ2-7, with 10 bases that match TRBD1. The V gene's germline CDR1 is DFQATT and CDR2 SNEGSKA (reference sequence). The CDR3 runs to 13 residues.

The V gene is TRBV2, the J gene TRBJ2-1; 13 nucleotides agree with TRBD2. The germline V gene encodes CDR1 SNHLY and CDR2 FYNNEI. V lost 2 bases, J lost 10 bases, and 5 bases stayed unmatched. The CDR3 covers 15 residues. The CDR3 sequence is CASSELEGLAGEQFF. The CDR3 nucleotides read TGTGCCAGCAGTGAATTGGAGGGACTAGCGGGGGAGCAGTTCTTC.

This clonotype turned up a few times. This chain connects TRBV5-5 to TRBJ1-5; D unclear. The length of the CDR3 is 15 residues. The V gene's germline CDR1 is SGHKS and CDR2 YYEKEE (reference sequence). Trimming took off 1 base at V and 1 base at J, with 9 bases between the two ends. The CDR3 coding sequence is TGTGCCAGCAGCTTGTCAGTACTGAGCAATCAGCCCCAGCATTTT. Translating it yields CASSLSVLSNQPQHF.

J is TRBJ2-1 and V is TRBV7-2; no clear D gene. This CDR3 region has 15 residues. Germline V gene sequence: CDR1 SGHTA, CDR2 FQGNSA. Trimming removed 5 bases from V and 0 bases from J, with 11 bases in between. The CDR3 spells CASSPAWSSYNEQFF. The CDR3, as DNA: TGTGCCAGCAGCCCCGCCTGGAGCTCCTACAATGAGCAGTTCTTC.

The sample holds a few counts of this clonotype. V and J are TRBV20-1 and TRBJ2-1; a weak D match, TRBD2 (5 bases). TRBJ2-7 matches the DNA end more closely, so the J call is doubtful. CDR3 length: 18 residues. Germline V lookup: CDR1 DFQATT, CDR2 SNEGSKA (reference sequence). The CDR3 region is CSARATRERLSSYNEQYF. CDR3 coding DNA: TGCAGTGCTAGAGCCACCCGCGAGCGGCTAAGCTCCTACAATGAGCAGTACTTC.

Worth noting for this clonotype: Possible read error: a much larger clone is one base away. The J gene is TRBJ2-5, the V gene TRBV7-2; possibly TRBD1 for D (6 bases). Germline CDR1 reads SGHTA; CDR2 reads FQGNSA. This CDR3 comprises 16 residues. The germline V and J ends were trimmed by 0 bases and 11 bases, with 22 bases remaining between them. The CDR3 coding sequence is TGTGCCAGCAGCTTAGCGGGGGCCGGTGGCTACAATGAGCAGTACTTC. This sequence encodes CASSLAGAGGYNEQYF.

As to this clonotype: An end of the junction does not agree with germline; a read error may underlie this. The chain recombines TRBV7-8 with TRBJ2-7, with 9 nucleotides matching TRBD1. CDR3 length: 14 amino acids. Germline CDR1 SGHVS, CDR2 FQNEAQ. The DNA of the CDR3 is TGTGCCGGCAGCTCTGGGACAGGGTATTACGAGCAGTACTTC. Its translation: CAGSSGTGYYEQYF.

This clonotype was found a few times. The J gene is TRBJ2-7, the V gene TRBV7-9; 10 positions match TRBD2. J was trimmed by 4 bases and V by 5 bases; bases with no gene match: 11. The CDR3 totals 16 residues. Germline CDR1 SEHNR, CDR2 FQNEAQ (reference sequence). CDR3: CASSPQLAGNGYEQYF. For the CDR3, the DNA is TGTGCCAGCAGCCCGCAACTAGCGGGGAACGGATACGAGCAGTACTTC.

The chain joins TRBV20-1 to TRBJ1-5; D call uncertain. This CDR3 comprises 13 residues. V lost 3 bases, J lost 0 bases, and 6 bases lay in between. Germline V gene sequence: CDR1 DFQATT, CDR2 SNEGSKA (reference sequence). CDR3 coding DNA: TGCAGTGCTAGTAGCGGTAGCAATCAGCCCCAGCATTTT. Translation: CSASSGSNQPQHF.

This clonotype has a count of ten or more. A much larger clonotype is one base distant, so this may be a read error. The CDR3: CASQLAGGYEQYF. Here the CDR3 DNA reads TGTGCCAGCCAACTAGCGGGGGGCTACGAGCAGTACTTC. The V call is TRBV12-3 or TRBV12-4, the J call TRBJ2-7, with TRBD2 matching 12 bases. The J segment lost 3 bases and the V segment lost 8 bases, leaving 2 bases of the junction unmatched. The CDR3 runs to 13 residues.

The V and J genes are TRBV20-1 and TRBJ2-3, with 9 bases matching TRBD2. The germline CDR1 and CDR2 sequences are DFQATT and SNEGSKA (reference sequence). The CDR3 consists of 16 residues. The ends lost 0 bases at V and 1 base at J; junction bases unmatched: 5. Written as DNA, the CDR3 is TGCAGTGCTAGAGAGGATGGCGGGGGGGGCACAGATACGCAGTATTTT. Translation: CSAREDGGGGTDTQYF.